Listed here is a single T cell receptor (beta chain). What it binds is not known. This CDR3 is 14 amino acids long. Germline V lookup: CDR1 MNHEY, CDR2 SMNVEV (reference sequence). With 8 bases removed from V and 4 bases from J, the gap between germline ends came to 16 bases. Using a J-beta primer mix together with a sample-barcoded 5' primer, a second PCR was run for about 6 to 12 cycles. A template-switch adaptor with 12 random nucleotides tagged each cDNA molecule. Sequencing yielded, for each sample, at least 2.5 million paired-end reads carrying CDR3. TCRdb independently ran MiXCR on the 5' RACE reads; one entry per CDR3 protein. The sample carries around 940,000 distinct CDR3 sequences, just over 50% recorded once. The sample comes from a study of blood T cells in healthy people across ages. The study, taken as a whole, reports: Strongly correlated with naive T cell percentage was TCR beta diversity.

The sequencing sample was made of blood. The chain uses TRBV27 and TRBJ2-3, with a tentative D call TRBD2 (6 bases). The receptor comes from a woman aged 60 to 75 in good health. The CDR3 nucleotides are TGTGCCAGCTCCTTCGGGAGTAATGCAGATACGCAGTATTTT. It encodes CASSFGSNADTQYF.